This entry lists 20 T cell receptor beta chains sequenced from one sample in a study of human T cells and chemical hapten exposure. Time point described: pre-sensitization, week 0. This sample's treatment: therapeutic diphenylcyclopropenone sensitization with weekly scalp DPC. Using its own MiXCR run on the RACE reads, TCRdb lists one record per CDR3 protein. The repertoire includes approximately 370,000 distinct CDR3 sequences, around 5.5% of them detected once, and approximately 8.2% sits in the top ten. The specimen comprised whole blood, sampled in connection with sensitization to the hapten diphenylcyclopropenone (DPC). Receptors were obtained from a woman aged 18-29 years with alopecia areata. Some clones in this sample may be carry-over from other donors' samples.

This clonotype was counted at least ten times. The chain is built from TRBV5-1 and TRBJ2-7; perhaps D is TRBD1 or TRBD2 (7 bases each). The CDR3 loop spans 13 amino acids. Between the trimmed V and J ends, which lost 4 bases and 2 bases, there was a span of 10 bases. Per the germline V gene, CDR1 is SGHRS and CDR2 is YFSETQ. CDR3 DNA: TGCGCCAGCAGCCCAGGGGGGGCCTACGAGCAGTACTTC. This codes for CASSPGGAYEQYF. The variable domain in full, completed from reference TRBV5-1 and TRBJ2-7, reads KAGVTQTPRYLIKTRGQQVTLSCSPISGHRSVSWYQQTPGQGLQFLFEYFSETQRNKGNFPGRFSGRQFSNSRSEMNVSTLELGDSALYLCASSPGGAYEQYFGPGTRLTVT.

This clonotype was seen many times. The gene calls are TRBV5-4 and TRBJ2-3, with a weak D call TRBD1 (5 bases). This CDR3 contains 16 residues. V was cut by 1 base and J by 4 bases, with 16 bases left in between. Per the germline V gene, CDR1 is SGHNT and CDR2 is YYREEE (reference sequence). The CDR3 is CASSLSREVGPDTQYF. CDR3 nucleotides: TGTGCCAGCAGCTTGAGCAGGGAAGTCGGGCCAGATACGCAGTATTTT.

This clonotype was found many times. The chain links TRBV5-1 to TRBJ1-1; 8 nucleotides agree with TRBD1. The CDR3 has 15 residues. The V segment lost 4 bases and the J segment 7 bases; nucleotides outside the gene matches: 12. Germline-derived CDR1 and CDR2 are SGHRS and YFSETQ. CDR3 loop: CASSEDGQGNREAFF. For the CDR3, the DNA is TGCGCCAGCAGCGAGGACGGACAGGGCAACCGTGAAGCTTTCTTT. The full variable domain, with the rest looked up from reference TRBV5-1 and TRBJ1-1, is KAGVTQTPRYLIKTRGQQVTLSCSPISGHRSVSWYQQTPGQGLQFLFEYFSETQRNKGNFPGRFSGRQFSNSRSEMNVSTLELGDSALYLCASSEDGQGNREAFFGQGTRLTVV.

The chain combines TRBV6-5 with TRBJ1-5; D possibly corresponds to TRBD1 (5 bases). V was shortened by 5 bases and J by 5 bases, with 16 bases between the two germline ends. Germline CDR1 is MNHEY and CDR2 is SVGAGI. This CDR3 is built from 15 residues. CDR3 protein: CASSQGGEGDQPQHF. In nucleotides, the CDR3 is TGTGCCAGCAGTCAGGGCGGGGAAGGGGATCAGCCCCAGCATTTT.

This clonotype appeared many times. V usage is TRBV12-3 or TRBV12-4 and J usage is TRBJ2-5; D might be TRBD2 (5 bases). The length of the CDR3 is 15 residues. The V end lost 3 bases, the J end lost 1 base, and 12 bases lay between the germline ends. The CDR3 DNA reads TGTGCCAGCAGTTTTTCCGGGCTAGCCCAAGAGACCCAGTACTTC. Its protein product is CASSFSGLAQETQYF.

This clonotype was found a few times. This chain links TRBV27 with TRBJ2-1; perhaps TRBD2 as D (7 bases). The CDR3 runs 17 residues. V shed 3 bases and J shed 5 bases, with 20 bases lying between them. From germline, CDR1 is MNHEY and CDR2 SMNVEV (reference sequence). The CDR3 reads CASSLKGQRAGNNEQFF. The CDR3, as DNA: TGTGCCAGCAGTTTGAAAGGACAGAGAGCGGGGAACAATGAGCAGTTCTTC.

The chain has TRBV18 and TRBJ2-7; 8 bases map to TRBD2. The V gene's germline CDR1 is KGHSH and CDR2 LQKENI. CDR3 length: 14 amino acids. The V gene end was trimmed by 0 bases and the J gene end by 5 bases; junction bases not matched to a gene: 3. The CDR3 DNA sequence: TGTGCCAGCTCACCACCGGGACTAGGGGACGAGCAGTACTTC. Translated: CASSPPGLGDEQYF.

This clonotype was recorded many times. The V call is TRBV6-5, the J call TRBJ2-3; TRBD2 matches 8 bases. The germline CDR1 and CDR2 sequences are MNHEY and SVGAGI. The CDR3 length is 16 residues. Trimming removed 5 bases from V and 5 bases from J; junction bases left unmatched: 12. This CDR3 reads CASSPMLAGGGDTQYF. As DNA, the CDR3 is TGTGCCAGCAGTCCAATGCTTGCGGGGGGCGGAGATACGCAGTATTTT.

The rearrangement uses TRBV6-1 and TRBJ1-5; a possible D gene is TRBD1 (5 bases). Germline V gene data show CDR1 as MNHNS and CDR2 as SASEGT. This CDR3 spans 13 amino acids. V was pared by 11 bases and J by 2 bases, with 13 bases between. Here the CDR3 reads CAQGGVRNQPQHF. DNA of the CDR3: TGTGCCCAGGGAGGGGTACGCAATCAGCCCCAGCATTTT.

The rearrangement links TRBV2 to TRBJ2-1; 12 nucleotides line up with TRBD2. CDR1 and CDR2 from the germline V gene are SNHLY and FYNNEI. The V gene end was trimmed by 2 bases and the J gene end by 8 bases; junction bases not matched to a gene: 10. The CDR3 covers 17 residues. The CDR3 sequence: CASSERLAGGPIDEQFF. The CDR3 region has the DNA TGTGCCAGCAGTGAAAGGCTAGCGGGGGGGCCTATCGATGAGCAGTTCTTC.

Only a few counts were recorded for this clonotype. The chain links TRBV7-9 to TRBJ2-1; 11 bases are a match to TRBD2. The CDR3 loop spans 15 amino acids. In germline, CDR1 is SEHNR, CDR2 FQNEAQ (reference sequence). Germline trimming cut 4 bases from V and 6 bases from J; bases unmatched to any gene: 5. The CDR3 protein is CASSSLAGGFNEQFF. DNA of the CDR3: TGTGCCAGCAGCTCTCTAGCGGGGGGTTTCAATGAGCAGTTCTTC. Looking up the rest from reference TRBV7-9 and TRBJ2-1 gives the full variable domain: DTGVSQNPRHKITKRGQNVTFRCDPISEHNRLYWYRQTLGQGPEFLTYFQNEAQLEKSRLLSDRFSAERPKGSFSTLEIQRTEQGDSAMYLCASSSLAGGFNEQFFGPGTRLTVL.

In this sample, this clonotype turned up many times. The chain uses TRBV20-1 and TRBJ1-3; 8 bases align to TRBD1. Germline assignment: CDR1 DFQATT and CDR2 SNEGSKA (reference sequence). CDR3 length: 15 amino acids. J lost 6 bases, V lost 1 base, and 8 bases had no gene match. The CDR3 DNA reads as TGCAGTGCTAGAGGACCGACAGGGGCCCTAAACACCATATATTTT. It specifies CSARGPTGALNTIYF.

This clonotype was seen a few times. The chain joins TRBV7-2 to TRBJ2-7; 7 bases match TRBD1. The germline gives CDR1 SGHTA, CDR2 FQGNSA. This CDR3 region has 17 residues. The ends lost 5 bases at V and 4 bases at J; junction bases unmatched: 17. Written as DNA, the CDR3 is TGTGCCAGCAGCCTTAGTCCCCGACAGGGTAAGGAGTACGAGCAGTACTTC. Amino acid sequence: CASSLSPRQGKEYEQYF.

This chain joins TRBV19 and TRBJ2-7; 7 positions agree with TRBD1. Unmatched junction bases numbered 9, after V lost 4 bases and J lost 6 bases. Germline V lookup: CDR1 LNHDA, CDR2 SQIVND (reference sequence). This CDR3 comprises 14 residues. The DNA of the CDR3 is TGTGCCAGTAGTAGAACAGGGGACCTCGGCGAGCAGTACTTC. Translation gives CASSRTGDLGEQYF.

This clonotype was seen a handful of times. The chain combines TRBV20-1 with TRBJ2-3; D might be TRBD2 (5 bases). This CDR3 is 15 amino acids long. Germline-derived CDR1 and CDR2 are DFQATT and SNEGSKA (reference sequence). The V gene lost 0 bases and the J gene lost 6 bases, with 16 bases spanning the gap. The CDR3: CSARDNRDLEDTQYF. CDR3 nucleotides: TGCAGTGCTAGAGATAATCGGGATTTGGAGGATACGCAGTATTTT.

This clonotype was recorded many times. J is TRBJ2-5 and V is TRBV9; D gene ambiguous. The CDR3 has 15 amino acids. Germline CDR1 reads SGDLS; CDR2 reads YYNGEE. The ends were cut back, 0 bases at V and 1 base at J, with 10 bases in the middle. CDR3 region: CASSVGNIRQETQYF. CDR3 DNA: TGTGCCAGCAGCGTAGGAAACATTCGCCAAGAGACCCAGTACTTC.

The gene calls are TRBV4-2 and TRBJ2-5; D may be TRBD2 (7 bases). Trimming left V 1 base short and J 1 base short, with 19 bases between. Germline assignment: CDR1 LGHNA and CDR2 YNFKEQ. The CDR3 length is 18 residues. CDR3 coding DNA: TGTGCCAGCAGCCAAGTATCGGTCGGGGGGCTTTTCCAAGAGACCCAGTACTTC. This encodes CASSQVSVGGLFQETQYF.

This clonotype was counted between two and nine times. V gene TRBV4-1 combines with J gene TRBJ2-5; TRBD1 is a possible D gene (5 bases). From germline, CDR1 is MGHRA and CDR2 YSYEKL. V lost 1 base, J lost 4 bases, and 16 bases lay in between. There are 16 residues in the CDR3. The CDR3: CASSQATLRVGETQYF. In DNA form, the CDR3 reads TGCGCCAGCAGCCAAGCCACCCTCAGGGTAGGAGAGACCCAGTACTTC.

The CDR3 reads CASSLSGAGTVNQPQHF. The CDR3, as DNA: TGTGCCAGCAGTTTATCCGGAGCCGGGACAGTCAATCAGCCCCAGCATTTT. The V and J genes are TRBV27 and TRBJ1-5, with 7 bases lining up with TRBD1. The CDR3 sequence is 17 residues long. Unmatched junction bases numbered 8, after V lost 0 bases and J lost 3 bases. Germline lookup yields CDR1 MNHEY and CDR2 SMNVEV (reference sequence).

The CDR3, as DNA: TGTGCCAGCAGTGCCCCCTGGACAGCTTCTAACACTGAAGCTTTCTTT. Its protein product is CASSAPWTASNTEAFF. The chain employs TRBV2 and TRBJ1-1; D possibly corresponds to TRBD1 (6 bases). Trimming took off 4 bases at V and 2 bases at J, with 17 bases between the two ends. Germline assignment: CDR1 SNHLY and CDR2 FYNNEI. The CDR3 has 16 amino acids.